These T cell receptor beta chains were read from a single sample in a study of cytomegalovirus exposure and HLA in healthy donors. Here immunoSEQ multiplex PCR was the method, and the copy in TCRdb shows in-frame clones only, minus some. Of tens of thousands of clones in the sample, 65% were seen once. Material for sequencing was PBMCs. All receptors derive from a woman aged 50 to 60 in good health and CMV-seropositive. CDR3s include the opening cysteine and the closing phenylalanine or tryptophan.

TRBV6-5	TRBJ1-6	13	CASSYSNGSPLHF
TRBV30	TRBJ1-1	17	CAWTLDRGQGMNTEAFF
TRBV2	.	14	CASSAGGLRYEQYF
TRBV7-3	TRBJ2-1	13	CASSVQGPNEQFF
TRBV19	TRBJ1-1	14	CASSTGTVSTEAFF
TRBV28	TRBJ2-1	12	CAIQTGVGEQFF
TRBV7-2	TRBJ2-5	15	CASSPTGSEGETQYF
TRBV15	TRBJ2-7	15	CATSTSRTGFYEQYF
TRBV6-5	TRBJ1-2	16	CASSYSRSGGYSGYTF
TRBV2	TRBJ2-7	14	CASSEMAGDYEQYF
TRBV7-2	TRBJ1-5	15	CASSWGGGGNQPQHF
TRBV30	TRBJ1-2	13	CAWSSTTVYGYTF
TRBV4-3	TRBJ2-7	15	CASSQDQDSSYEQYF
TRBV28	TRBJ1-2	15	CASSQPQGSNYGYTF
TRBV18	TRBJ2-1	14	CASSPGLAGGEQFF
TRBV2	TRBJ1-5	17	CASSEIQGTYSNQPQHF
TRBV28	TRBJ1-3	15	CASSFAGGSGNTIYF
TRBV4-1	TRBJ2-2	15	CASSQDTRGHGELFF
TRBV19	TRBJ1-6	15	CASSTSGQGNSPLHF
TRBV5-6	TRBJ2-6	15	CASSPQGDGANVLTF
TRBV21-1	TRBJ2-1	16	CASNLYPDRAPREQFF
TRBV28	TRBJ1-2	18	CASSSPTGTGLGNYGYTF
TRBV7-7	TRBJ2-2	14	CASTYGPNTGELFF
TRBV6-1	TRBJ1-2	13	CASRRRDSHGYTF
TRBV19	TRBJ2-3	15	CASSMGALSTDTQYF
TRBV2	TRBJ2-5	14	CASSGNGRGEAQYF
TRBV10-2	TRBJ1-2	14	CASSEPRGRRGYTF
TRBV9	TRBJ2-2	14	CASSALTNTGELFF
TRBV30	TRBJ1-2	12	CAGTGVWYGYTF
TRBV6-5	TRBJ2-7	12	CASSYPGGEQYF
TRBV21-1	TRBJ1-2	13	CASSKGRGYGYTF
TRBV18	TRBJ1-2	17	CASSPPSTGAGSAGYTF
TRBV27	TRBJ2-1	15	CASSLNGLAGGQQFF
TRBV6-6	TRBJ1-5	16	CASSPVGAGGVQPQHF
TRBV4-2	TRBJ2-3	15	CASSQDRASQGAQYF
TRBV28	TRBJ2-7	14	CAIAGRAGYYEQYF
TRBV6-5	TRBJ1-2	11	CASSLNYGYTF
TRBV7-8	TRBJ1-2	16	CASSLGGWRVDYGYTF
TRBV2	TRBJ2-7	15	CASSVGTGGTAEQYF
TRBV7-2	TRBJ2-7	14	CASSLVGTGIEQYF
TRBV5-4	TRBJ1-1	17	CASSLVGQGARSTEAFF
TRBV6-6	TRBJ1-1	14	CASSTQGFVTEAFF
TRBV5-4	TRBJ1-6	13	CASSLDSNSPLHF
TRBV28	TRBJ1-2	14	CASSLLRVGYGYTF
TRBV14	TRBJ1-6	14	CASSQERYNSPLHF
TRBV28	TRBJ1-1	14	CASSSPQNRGEAFF
TRBV28	TRBJ1-1	12	CASNSWNTEAFF
TRBV9	TRBJ2-5	16	CASSGTSGVRLETQYF
TRBV6-1	TRBJ1-6	15	CASSASGRVDSPLHF
TRBV19	TRBJ1-2	14	CASSMREGGYGYTF
TRBV6-6	TRBJ2-1	16	CASSYSGGFPYNEQFF
TRBV15	TRBJ2-1	15	CATSRDGTGYNEQFF
TRBV5-1	TRBJ1-1	15	CASSQAPGEDTEAFF
TRBV2	TRBJ2-5	15	CASSETGHSVETQYF
TRBV2	TRBJ1-2	15	CASSETPQEAYGYTF
TRBV29-1	TRBJ2-5	14	CSVETGGARETQYF
TRBV11-2	TRBJ1-1	13	CASSQDRATEAFF
TRBV4-1	TRBJ1-1	15	CASSQDVSLNTEAFF
TRBV10-3	TRBJ1-1	15	CATIANQGLSAEAFF
TRBV28	TRBJ2-1	15	CASSLPGQYNNEQFF